This TCR beta chain was profiled in a study of control samples from healthy donors and cancer patients. TCRdb's table, derived via immunoSEQ multiplex PCR, lists solely in-frame clones and lacks some. The sample has about 140,000 clones; about 88% are singletons. V lost 2 bases to trimming and J lost 4 bases; unmatched junction nucleotides: 6. Germline lookup yields CDR1 SGHDN and CDR2 FVKESK. CDR3 size: 18 residues. The sequenced material came from blood. The chain employs TRBV14 and TRBJ2-1; 15 bases fit TRBD2. The receptor's source is a woman aged 30 to 39 in good health. The CDR3 region has the DNA TGTGCCAGCAGCCAATTCCGGACTAGCGGGAGGGGTTACAATGAGCAGTTCTTC. It is translated as CASSQFRTSGRGYNEQFF.